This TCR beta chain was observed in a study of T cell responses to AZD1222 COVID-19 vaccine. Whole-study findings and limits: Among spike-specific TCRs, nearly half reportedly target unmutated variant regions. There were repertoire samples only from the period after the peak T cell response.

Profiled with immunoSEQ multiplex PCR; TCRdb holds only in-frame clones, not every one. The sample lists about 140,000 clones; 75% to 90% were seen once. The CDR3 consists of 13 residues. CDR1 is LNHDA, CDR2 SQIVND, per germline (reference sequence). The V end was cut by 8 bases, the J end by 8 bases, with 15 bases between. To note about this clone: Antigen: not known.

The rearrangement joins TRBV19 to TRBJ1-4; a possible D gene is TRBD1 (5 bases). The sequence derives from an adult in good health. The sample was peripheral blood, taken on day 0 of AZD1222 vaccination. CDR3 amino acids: CASRSGLIEKLFF. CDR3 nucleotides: TGTGCCAGTCGTTCGGGACTAATCGAAAAACTGTTTTTT.